The 19 T cell receptor beta chains in this list originate from one sample, sequenced in a study of blood T cells in healthy people across ages. Together with a sample-barcoded 5' primer, a J-beta primer mix was included in a second PCR lasting about 7 to 12 cycles. MiXCR, applied by TCRdb to the 5' RACE reads, yields one record per CDR3 protein. The sample consists of some 800,000 distinct CDR3 sequences, 44% of them appearing once. Sequenced input: blood. These receptor sequences come from a man between 60 and 75 years old in good health.

This clonotype was observed a few times. DNA of the CDR3: TGTGCCTGGAGCGCACAATACGAGCAGTACTTC. Amino acids: CAWSAQYEQYF. The rearrangement links TRBV30 to TRBJ2-7; no clear D gene. Trimming took off 3 bases at V and 4 bases at J, with 7 bases between the two ends. The CDR3 extends over 11 amino acids. Germline-derived CDR1 and CDR2 are GTSNPN and SVGIG (reference sequence).

This clonotype was recorded a few times. V and J are TRBV7-3 and TRBJ1-2, with TRBD1 matching over 7 bases. There are 15 residues in the CDR3. Germline lookup yields CDR1 SGHTA and CDR2 FQGTGA. The V gene end was trimmed by 3 bases and the J gene end by 4 bases; junction bases not matched to a gene: 8. The CDR3 spells CASSLTSTGSYGYTF. In nucleotides, the CDR3 is TGTGCCAGCAGCTTGACATCGACAGGGTCCTATGGCTACACCTTC. Full variable domain (missing parts from reference TRBV7-3 and TRBJ1-2): GAGVSQTPSNKVTEKGKYVELRCDPISGHTALYWYRQSLGQGPEFLIYFQGTGAADDSGLPNDRFFAVRPEGSVSTLKIQRTERGDSAVYLCASSLTSTGSYGYTFGSGTRLTVV.

The chain carries TRBV7-2 and TRBJ1-2; no clear D gene. CDR3 size: 15 residues. V lost 5 bases and J 4 bases, leaving 17 bases between the germline ends. The germline CDR1 and CDR2 sequences are SGHTA and FQGNSA. In nucleotides, the CDR3 is TGTGCCAGCAGCCAAAATAACGTGGCTACCTATGGCTACACCTTC. It specifies CASSQNNVATYGYTF.

This clonotype has more than one count but fewer than ten. The V call is TRBV5-1, the J call TRBJ2-1, with 9 bases aligning to TRBD1. The germline V gene encodes CDR1 SGHRS and CDR2 YFSETQ. The CDR3 is 14 residues long. Unmatched junction bases numbered 8, after V lost 5 bases and J lost 8 bases. CDR3 loop: CASSTGGLIDEQFF. The CDR3 DNA is TGCGCCAGCAGTACAGGGGGCCTTATCGATGAGCAGTTCTTC.

At least ten counts were recorded for this clonotype. The V gene is TRBV27, the J gene TRBJ2-5; TRBD2 matches 7 bases. V trimming: 5 bases; J trimming: 11 bases; junction bases outside the gene matches: 11. The CDR3 extends over 13 amino acids. CDR1 is MNHEY and CDR2 is SMNVEV in the germline V gene (reference sequence). CDR3 DNA sequence: TGTGCCAGCAGTGCCACTAGCGAGGATGAGCAGTACTTC. Its protein product is CASSATSEDEQYF.

The rearrangement links TRBV12-3 or TRBV12-4 to TRBJ2-2, with a weak D call TRBD2 (7 bases). This CDR3 contains 19 residues. Trimming removed 0 bases from V and 0 bases from J, with 17 bases in between. CDR3 sequence reads: CASSLALGGDVANTGELFF. The CDR3 DNA reads TGTGCCAGCAGTTTAGCGCTAGGGGGGGACGTCGCGAACACCGGGGAGCTGTTTTTT.

The V and J genes are TRBV6-5 and TRBJ2-3; 10 bases agree with TRBD2. Trimming at V came to 2 bases and at J to 10 bases, leaving 12 bases not matched to a gene. In germline, CDR1 is MNHEY, CDR2 SVGAGI. The CDR3 consists of 16 residues. The CDR3 sequence: CASSYRSGGAGGAQYF. The CDR3 DNA reads TGTGCCAGCAGTTACAGAAGCGGGGGGGCCGGGGGTGCGCAGTATTTT.

Many counts were recorded for this clonotype. DNA of the CDR3: TGTGCCAGCAGTTCAGCAAGCAATCAGCCCCAGCATTTT. Its translation: CASSSASNQPQHF. The chain joins TRBV6-6 to TRBJ1-5; the D is unclear. CDR3 length equals 13 residues. V lost 4 bases and J 1 base, leaving 5 bases between the germline ends. From germline, CDR1 is MNHNY and CDR2 SVGAGI (reference sequence).

The CDR3 region has the DNA TGTGCCAGCAGTTCGTATGGGCAGGAGCAGTACTTC. This translates into CASSSYGQEQYF. The gene calls are TRBV27 and TRBJ2-7; no firm D call. CDR3 size: 12 residues. Germline V gene lookup returns CDR1 MNHEY and CDR2 SMNVEV (reference sequence). The ends were cut back, 4 bases at V and 7 bases at J, with 11 bases in the middle.

J is TRBJ2-5 and V is TRBV27; 12 nucleotides align to TRBD2. The V segment lost 6 bases and the J segment 0 bases; nucleotides outside the gene matches: 11. Germline CDR1 is MNHEY and CDR2 is SMNVEV (reference sequence). The CDR3 length is 18 residues. CDR3 in amino acids: CASSPTGLAGRYQETQYF. The CDR3 DNA is TGTGCCAGCAGCCCTACAGGACTAGCGGGGAGGTACCAAGAGACCCAGTACTTC.

The V and J genes are TRBV6-5 and TRBJ2-3; D is unresolved. V was cut by 0 bases and J by 5 bases, with 6 bases left in between. The CDR3 length is 13 residues. CDR1 and CDR2 from the germline V gene are MNHEY and SVGAGI. This CDR3 reads CASSYSDGDTQYF. The CDR3 DNA follows: TGTGCCAGCAGTTACTCGGACGGAGATACGCAGTATTTT.

V is TRBV30 and J is TRBJ2-5, with 7 bases aligning to TRBD1. The assigned J gene may be wrong: the sequence end matches TRBJ2-7 better. The CDR3 has 17 residues. Germline V gene data show CDR1 as GTSNPN and CDR2 as SVGIG (reference sequence). In nucleotides, the CDR3 is TGTGCCTGGAGTGCCCGACGGACAGGTCTTCAGATCTACGAGCAGTACTTC. It encodes CAWSARRTGLQIYEQYF.

This clonotype was seen only a few times. The chain joins TRBV5-1 to TRBJ2-7; D is undetermined. In germline, CDR1 is SGHRS, CDR2 YFSETQ. The V and J ends lost 3 bases and 1 base respectively, with 11 bases between them. The CDR3 consists of 14 residues. CDR3 in amino acids: CASSSMTNSYEQYF. Here the CDR3 DNA reads TGCGCCAGCAGCTCCATGACAAATTCCTACGAGCAGTACTTC.

V usage is TRBV20-1 and J usage is TRBJ1-3; D gene unclear. Germline values: CDR1 DFQATT, CDR2 SNEGSKA (reference sequence). V was shortened by 5 bases and J by 0 bases, with 8 bases between the two germline ends. CDR3 length equals 13 residues. The CDR3 DNA is TGCAGTGCTTTAGACGGCTCTGGAAACACCATATATTTT. This translates into CSALDGSGNTIYF.

The sample holds a few counts of this clonotype. This chain joins TRBV7-2 and TRBJ2-1; 15 bases map to TRBD2. Trimming removed 5 bases from V and 7 bases from J; junction bases left unmatched: 3. Germline V gene data show CDR1 as SGHTA and CDR2 as FQGNSA. The CDR3 runs to 15 residues. The CDR3: CASSAGLAGGNEQFF. The CDR3 bases are TGTGCCAGCAGCGCCGGACTAGCGGGGGGGAATGAGCAGTTCTTC.

A single count supports this clonotype. The chain couples TRBV7-9 to TRBJ1-1; D is ambiguous. This CDR3 region has 12 residues. Trimming shortened V by 2 bases and J by 9 bases, and 10 bases separated the two germline ends. Germline loops: CDR1 SEHNR, CDR2 FQNEAQ (reference sequence). CDR3: CASSLQSEKAFF. In DNA, the CDR3 is TGTGCCAGCAGCTTACAGTCGGAGAAAGCTTTCTTT.

In this sample, this clonotype turned up many times. This chain uses TRBV29-1 with TRBJ2-5; perhaps TRBD1 as D (5 bases). The germline V gene has CDR1 SQVTM and CDR2 ANQGSEA. V was trimmed by 8 bases and J by 2 bases, leaving 18 bases between them. This CDR3 contains 14 residues. Here the CDR3 reads CSHKQGYLQETQYF. The CDR3 bases are TGCAGCCATAAGCAGGGCTACCTTCAAGAGACCCAGTACTTC.

This clonotype was observed once. Written as DNA, the CDR3 is TGTGCCAGCAGCTTTGGGGCAGGTCAAGAGACCCAGTACTTC. It codes for CASSFGAGQETQYF. V usage is TRBV5-6 and J usage is TRBJ2-5, with a tentative D call TRBD1 (5 bases). Trimming took off 2 bases at V and 2 bases at J, with 10 bases between the two ends. CDR1 is SGHDT and CDR2 is YYEEEE in the germline V gene. This CDR3 has 14 amino acids.

This clonotype was detected only a few times. The gene calls are TRBV2 and TRBJ2-7; 8 bases align to TRBD1. Germline-derived CDR1 and CDR2 are SNHLY and FYNNEI. CDR3 length equals 13 residues. Unmatched junction bases numbered 5, after V lost 4 bases and J lost 6 bases. The CDR3 DNA reads as TGTGCCAGCAGTGGGGGACAGGACGGCGAGCAGTACTTC. Its translation: CASSGGQDGEQYF. Full variable domain (rest looked up from reference TRBV2 and TRBJ2-7): EPEVTQTPSHQVTQMGQEVILRCVPISNHLYFYWYRQILGQKVEFLVSFYNNEISEKSEIFDDQFSVERPDGSNFTLKIRSTKLEDSAMYFCASSGGQDGEQYFGPGTRLTVT.